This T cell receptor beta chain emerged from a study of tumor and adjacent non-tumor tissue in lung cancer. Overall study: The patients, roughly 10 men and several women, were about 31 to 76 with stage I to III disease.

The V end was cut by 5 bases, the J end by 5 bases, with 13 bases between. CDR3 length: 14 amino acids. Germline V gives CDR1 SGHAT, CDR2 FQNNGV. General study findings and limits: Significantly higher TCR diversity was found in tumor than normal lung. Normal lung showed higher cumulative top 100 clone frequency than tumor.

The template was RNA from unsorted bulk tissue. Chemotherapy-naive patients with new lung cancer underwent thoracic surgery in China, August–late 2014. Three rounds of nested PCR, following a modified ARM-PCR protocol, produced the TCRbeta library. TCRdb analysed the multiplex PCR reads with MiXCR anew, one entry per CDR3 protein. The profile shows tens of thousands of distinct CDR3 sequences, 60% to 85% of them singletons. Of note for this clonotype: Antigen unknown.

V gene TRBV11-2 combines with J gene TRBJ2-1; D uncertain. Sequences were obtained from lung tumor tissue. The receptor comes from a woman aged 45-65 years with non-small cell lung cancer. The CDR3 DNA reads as TGTGCCAGCAGCCCCCATCATTCCGACAATGAGCAGTTCTTC. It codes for CASSPHHSDNEQFF.